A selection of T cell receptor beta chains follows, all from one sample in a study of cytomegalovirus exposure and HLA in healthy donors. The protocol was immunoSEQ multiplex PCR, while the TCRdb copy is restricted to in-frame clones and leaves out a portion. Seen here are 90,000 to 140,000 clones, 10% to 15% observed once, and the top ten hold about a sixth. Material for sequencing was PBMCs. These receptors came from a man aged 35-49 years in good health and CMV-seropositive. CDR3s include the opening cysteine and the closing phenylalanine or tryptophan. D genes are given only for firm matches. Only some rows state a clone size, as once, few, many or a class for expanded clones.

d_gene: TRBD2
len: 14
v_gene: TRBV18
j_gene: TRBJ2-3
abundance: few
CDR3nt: TGTGCCAGCACGAGCCGGGGGGGCCCAGATACGCAGTATTTT
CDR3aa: CASTSRGGPDTQYF

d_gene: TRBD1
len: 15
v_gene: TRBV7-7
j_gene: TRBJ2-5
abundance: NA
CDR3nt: TGTGCTAGCAGCTCCGGGCGCAGGGGGCTGGGGACCCAGTACTTC
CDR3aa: CASSSGRRGLGTQYF

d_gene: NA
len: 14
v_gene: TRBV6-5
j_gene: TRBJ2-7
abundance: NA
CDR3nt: TGTGCCAGCAGTTACTCGACAGAAGGGTACGAGCAGTACTTC
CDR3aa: CASSYSTEGYEQYF

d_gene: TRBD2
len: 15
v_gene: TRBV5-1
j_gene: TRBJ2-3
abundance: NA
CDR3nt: TGCGCCAGCAGCTCGACTAGCGGGAGCTCAGATACGCAGTATTTT
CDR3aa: CASSSTSGSSDTQYF

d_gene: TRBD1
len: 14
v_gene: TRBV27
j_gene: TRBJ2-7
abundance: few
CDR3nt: TGTGCCAGCAGTTCGGGGACAGGGGGCCTCACCCAGTACTTC
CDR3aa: CASSSGTGGLTQYF

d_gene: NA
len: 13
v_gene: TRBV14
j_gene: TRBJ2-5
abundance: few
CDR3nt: TGTGCCAGCAGCCTACTAGACCAAGAGACCCAGTACTTC
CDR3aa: CASSLLDQETQYF

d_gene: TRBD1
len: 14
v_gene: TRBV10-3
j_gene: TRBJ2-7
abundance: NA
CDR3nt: TGTGCCATCAGTTGGGACAGGGCGACCTACGAGCAGTACTTC
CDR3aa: CAISWDRATYEQYF

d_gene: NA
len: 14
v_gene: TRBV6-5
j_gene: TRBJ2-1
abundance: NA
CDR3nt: TGTGCCAGCAACGAGGCGGCTTTTCACAATGAGCAGTTCTTC
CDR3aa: CASNEAAFHNEQFF

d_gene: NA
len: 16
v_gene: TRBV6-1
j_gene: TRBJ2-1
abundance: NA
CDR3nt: TGTGCCAGCAGTGATTTGGCGGGGACGCCCTACAATGAGCAGTTCTTC
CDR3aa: CASSDLAGTPYNEQFF

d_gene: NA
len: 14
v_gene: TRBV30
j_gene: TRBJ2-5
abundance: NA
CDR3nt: TGTGCCTGGAGTCGTGAGAACAGACAAGAGACCCAGTACTTC
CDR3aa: CAWSRENRQETQYF

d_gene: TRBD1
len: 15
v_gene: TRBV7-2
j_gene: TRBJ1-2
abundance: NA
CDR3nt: TGTGCCAGCAGCTTCCAGTCCGGGACAGGGGATGGCTACACCTTC
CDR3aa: CASSFQSGTGDGYTF

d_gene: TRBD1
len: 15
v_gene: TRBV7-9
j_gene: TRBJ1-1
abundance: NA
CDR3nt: TGTGCCAGCAGCACTCAAACAGGGGGCCGCACTGAAGCTTTCTTT
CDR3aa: CASSTQTGGRTEAFF

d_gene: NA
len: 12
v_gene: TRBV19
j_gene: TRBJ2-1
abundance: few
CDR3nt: TGTGCCAGTAGTCCTAGACACAATGAGCAGTTCTTC
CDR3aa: CASSPRHNEQFF

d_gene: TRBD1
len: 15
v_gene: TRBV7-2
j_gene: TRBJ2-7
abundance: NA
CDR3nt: TGTGCCAGCAGCTCCGGGACAGGCCCACGATACGAGCAGTACTTC
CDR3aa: CASSSGTGPRYEQYF

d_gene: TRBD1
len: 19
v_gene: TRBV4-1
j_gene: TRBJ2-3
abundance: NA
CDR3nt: TGCGCCAGCAGCCAACTAGGTGTCCTGGACAGGGGATTCTCAGATACGCAGTATTTT
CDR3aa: CASSQLGVLDRGFSDTQYF

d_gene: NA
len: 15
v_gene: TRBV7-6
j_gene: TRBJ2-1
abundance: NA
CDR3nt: TGTGCCAGCAGCCTGGGGGCGGGGGCGGGAAATGAGCAGTTCTTC
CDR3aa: CASSLGAGAGNEQFF

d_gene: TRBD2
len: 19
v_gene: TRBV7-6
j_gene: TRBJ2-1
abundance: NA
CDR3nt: TGTGCCAGCAGTTCAAGGAAGGGACTAGCGGGAGCCATTCCGGATGAGCAGTTCTTC
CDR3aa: CASSSRKGLAGAIPDEQFF

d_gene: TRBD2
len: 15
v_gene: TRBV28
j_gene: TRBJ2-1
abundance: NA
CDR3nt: TGTGCCAGCACGTATAGACTAGCTCGCTACAATGAGCAGTTCTTC
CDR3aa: CASTYRLARYNEQFF

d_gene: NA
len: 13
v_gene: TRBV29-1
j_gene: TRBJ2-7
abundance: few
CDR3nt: TGCAGCGGGGAGGTACTAGTGACCTACGAGCAGTACTTC
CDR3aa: CSGEVLVTYEQYF

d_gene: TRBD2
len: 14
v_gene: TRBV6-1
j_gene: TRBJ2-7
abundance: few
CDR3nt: TGTGCCAGCAGCCTACTAGCGGTGGAACACGAGCAGTACTTC
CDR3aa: CASSLLAVEHEQYF

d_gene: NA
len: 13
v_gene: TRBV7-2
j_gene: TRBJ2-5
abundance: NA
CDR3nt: TGTGCCAGCAGCTTACCGGGACAAGAGACCCAGTACTTC
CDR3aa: CASSLPGQETQYF

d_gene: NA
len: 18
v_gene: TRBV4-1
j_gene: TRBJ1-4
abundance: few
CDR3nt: TGCGCCAGCAGCCAAGATCGGGCGAGGGGAGGGACTAATGAAAAACTGTTTTTT
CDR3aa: CASSQDRARGGTNEKLFF

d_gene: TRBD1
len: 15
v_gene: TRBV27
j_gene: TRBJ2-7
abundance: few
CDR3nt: TGTGCCAGCAGTTTATCGGGACAGAGCCCATACGAGCAGTACTTC
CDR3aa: CASSLSGQSPYEQYF

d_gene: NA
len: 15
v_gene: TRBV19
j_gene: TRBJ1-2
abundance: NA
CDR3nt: TGTGCCAGTAGTATAGATTCGGCTGGGCATCGTGGCTACACCTTC
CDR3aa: CASSIDSAGHRGYTF

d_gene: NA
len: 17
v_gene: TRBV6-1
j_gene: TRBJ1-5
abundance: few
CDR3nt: TGTGCCAGCAGTGAAGGGGCAGGGTACCATAGCAATCAGCCCCAGCATTTT
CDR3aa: CASSEGAGYHSNQPQHF

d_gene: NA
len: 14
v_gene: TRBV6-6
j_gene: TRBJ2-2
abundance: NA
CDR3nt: TGTGCCAGCGTTGGACAAGCGAACACCGGGGAGCTGTTTTTT
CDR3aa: CASVGQANTGELFF

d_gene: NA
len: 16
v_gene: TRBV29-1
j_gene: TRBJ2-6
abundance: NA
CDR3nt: TGCAGCGTTTCGCAGGCAGGGGATTCTGGGGCCAACGTCCTGACTTTC
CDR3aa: CSVSQAGDSGANVLTF

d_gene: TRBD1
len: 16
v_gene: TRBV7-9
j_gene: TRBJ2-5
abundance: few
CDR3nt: TGTGCCAGCAGCCCTTGGACAGGGGGGAGCCAAGAGACCCAGTACTTC
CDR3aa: CASSPWTGGSQETQYF

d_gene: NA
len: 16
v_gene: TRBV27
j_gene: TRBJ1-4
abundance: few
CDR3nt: TGTGCCAGCAGTATCAGCCGACGACGGACGGGGGAAAAACTGTTTTTT
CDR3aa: CASSISRRRTGEKLFF

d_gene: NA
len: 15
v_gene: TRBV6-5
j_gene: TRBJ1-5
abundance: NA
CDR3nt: TGTGCCAGCACCACGGTCAGGGGAGGCAATCAGCCCCAGCATTTT
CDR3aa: CASTTVRGGNQPQHF

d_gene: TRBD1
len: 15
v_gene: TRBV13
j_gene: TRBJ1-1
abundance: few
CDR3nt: TGTGCCAGCAGCTTAGGCAGGGGGGCAAACACTGAAGCTTTCTTT
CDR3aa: CASSLGRGANTEAFF

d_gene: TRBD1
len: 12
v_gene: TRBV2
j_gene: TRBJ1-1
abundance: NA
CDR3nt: TGTGCCAGCATGGACAGGGGGCGGAGAGCTTTCTTT
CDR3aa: CASMDRGRRAFF

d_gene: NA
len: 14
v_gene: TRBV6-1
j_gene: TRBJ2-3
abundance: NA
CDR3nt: TGTGCCAGCAGTGAATTTGGTGGGGCAGAGAAGCAGTATTTT
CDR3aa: CASSEFGGAEKQYF

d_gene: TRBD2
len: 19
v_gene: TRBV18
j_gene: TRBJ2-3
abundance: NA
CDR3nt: TGTGCCAGCTCAAGGACAGAAGTGAAGCGGGAGGCTAGCACAGATACGCAGTATTTT
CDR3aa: CASSRTEVKREASTDTQYF

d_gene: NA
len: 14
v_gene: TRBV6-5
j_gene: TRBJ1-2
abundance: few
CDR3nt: TGTGCCAGCAGTTCGCCGGGACACCCCTATGGCTACACCTTC
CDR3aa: CASSSPGHPYGYTF

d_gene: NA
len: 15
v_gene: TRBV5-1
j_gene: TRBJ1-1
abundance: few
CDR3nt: TGCGCCAGCACCTCCTGGGGAGGGTCGAACACTGAAGCTTTCTTT
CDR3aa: CASTSWGGSNTEAFF

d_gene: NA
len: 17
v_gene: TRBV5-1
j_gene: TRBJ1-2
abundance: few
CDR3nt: TGCGCCAGCAGCGTTGGCACAGGGACCACTTCGTACTATGGCTACACCTTC
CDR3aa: CASSVGTGTTSYYGYTF

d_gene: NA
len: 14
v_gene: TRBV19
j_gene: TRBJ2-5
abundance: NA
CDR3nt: TGTGCCAGTAGTATAGATCCAGGGGTCGAGACCCAGTACTTC
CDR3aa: CASSIDPGVETQYF

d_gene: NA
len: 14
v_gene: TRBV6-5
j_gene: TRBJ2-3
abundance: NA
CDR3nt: TGTGCCAGCAGTTACGGAGGCGTTACAGATACGCAGTATTTT
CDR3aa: CASSYGGVTDTQYF

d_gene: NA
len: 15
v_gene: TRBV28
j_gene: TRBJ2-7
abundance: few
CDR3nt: TGTGCCAGCATCCCGATCCAGACAGGCTCCTACGAGCAGTACTTC
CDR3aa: CASIPIQTGSYEQYF

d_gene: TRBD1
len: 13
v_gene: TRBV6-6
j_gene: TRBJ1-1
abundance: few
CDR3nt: TGTGCCAGCACGCAGGGGGATAATACTGAAGCTTTCTTT
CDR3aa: CASTQGDNTEAFF

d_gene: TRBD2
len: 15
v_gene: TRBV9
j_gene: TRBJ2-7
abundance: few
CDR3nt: TGTGCCAGCAGCGTAGGGCGGGAGGTCTCCTACGAGCAGTACTTC
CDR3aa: CASSVGREVSYEQYF